This passage covers 19 T cell receptor beta chains from one sample sequenced in a study of T cells after yellow fever vaccination. TCRdb ran MiXCR on the 5' RACE reads and lists one entry per CDR3 protein. The table lists roughly 310,000 distinct CDR3 sequences, roughly 8.7% of them singletons, with 15% to 20% in the top ten. The sample here was PBMCs, taken on the day of the first yellow fever vaccination. These receptors all stem from a man younger than 30 who received the YFV17D yellow fever vaccine.

The chain is built from TRBV11-2 and TRBJ2-3; 8 bases match TRBD1. V was clipped by 5 bases and J by 0 bases; unmatched bases: 7. Per the germline V gene, CDR1 is SGHAT and CDR2 is FQNNGV. The CDR3 runs 16 residues. The CDR3 DNA follows: TGTGCCAGCAGCAGAGGACAGGGAGGAAGCACAGATACGCAGTATTTT. Protein sequence: CASSRGQGGSTDTQYF.

The CDR3 nucleotides are TGCGCCAGCAGCCACCCCCAGGGACGGTGGAATCGGGATACGCAGTATTTT. It codes for CASSHPQGRWNRDTQYF. The chain uses TRBV4-1 and TRBJ2-3; the D call may be TRBD1 or TRBD2 (5 bases each). Germline V gene sequence: CDR1 MGHRA, CDR2 YSYEKL. V was pared by 3 bases and J by 6 bases, with 22 bases between. There are 17 residues in the CDR3.

With respect to this clonotype: It is likely a read error, because the conserved phenylalanine at the end of the CDR3 is missing. The CDR3 nucleotides are TGTGCCAGCAGCCAAAGAAACCTCAGGGCTGGAAACACCATATATTCT. Translation gives CASSQRNLRAGNTIYS. This chain uses TRBV3-1 with TRBJ1-3; a weak D match, TRBD1 (5 bases). V was trimmed by 2 bases and J by 2 bases, leaving 13 bases between them. Germline loops: CDR1 LGHDT, CDR2 YNNKEL (reference sequence). There are 16 residues in the CDR3.

This clonotype has just a few counts. The genes are TRBV10-1 and TRBJ2-5; possibly TRBD2 for D (7 bases). The ends were cut back, 3 bases at V and 6 bases at J, with 11 bases in the middle. CDR1 WNHNN and CDR2 SYGVQD come from the germline V gene (reference sequence). This CDR3 is 13 amino acids long. The CDR3 sequence is CASSEQGGKTQYF. For the CDR3, the DNA is TGCGCCAGCAGTGAACAGGGAGGGAAGACCCAGTACTTC.

This clonotype was seen a few times. The chain recombines TRBV7-3 with TRBJ2-1; the match to TRBD2 covers 7 bases. There are 13 residues in the CDR3. Germline loops: CDR1 SGHTA, CDR2 FQGTGA. With V trimmed by 5 bases and J by 9 bases, 7 bases remained unmatched. In nucleotides, the CDR3 is TGTGCCAGCAGCCCCGGACTAGATGGTGAGCAGTTCTTC. Its protein is CASSPGLDGEQFF.

The gene calls are TRBV11-2 and TRBJ1-1; D gene unclear. This CDR3 contains 15 residues. The V gene lost 6 bases and the J gene lost 2 bases, with 16 bases spanning the gap. CDR1 is SGHAT, CDR2 FQNNGV, per germline. The CDR3 here is CASRTIGRLNTEAFF. Here the CDR3 DNA reads TGTGCCAGCAGGACCATTGGACGGCTAAACACTGAAGCTTTCTTT.

The chain has TRBV24-1 and TRBJ2-1; TRBD2 aligns across 9 bases. There are 15 residues in the CDR3. Losses at the gene ends were 3 bases for V and 5 bases for J; bases not matched to a gene: 4. Germline V gene data show CDR1 as KGHDR and CDR2 as SFDVKD. CDR3 region: CATSDPKRGDNEQFF. The CDR3 region has the DNA TGTGCCACCAGTGATCCCAAGCGGGGGGACAATGAGCAGTTCTTC.

This clonotype was found many times. The chain joins TRBV4-2 to TRBJ1-5; 7 bases map to TRBD1. The CDR3 consists of 16 residues. Germline V gives CDR1 LGHNA, CDR2 YNFKEQ. The V and J ends lost 1 base and 2 bases, in that order; junction bases with no gene match: 5. CDR3 region: CASSQAAGGGNQPQHF. The CDR3 DNA follows: TGTGCCAGCAGCCAAGCGGCAGGGGGTGGCAATCAGCCCCAGCATTTT.

The sample holds a few counts of this clonotype. The V and J genes are TRBV7-2 and TRBJ1-1, with TRBD1 as a possible D gene (5 bases). The ends were cut back, 5 bases at V and 6 bases at J, with 16 bases in the middle. The CDR3 consists of 14 residues. Germline lookup yields CDR1 SGHTA and CDR2 FQGNSA. The CDR3 spells CASSPREVGAEAFF. CDR3 nucleotides: TGTGCCAGCAGCCCCAGGGAGGTGGGGGCTGAAGCTTTCTTT.

CDR3: CASSPGRGREQYV. The CDR3, as DNA: TGTGCCAGCAGCCCGGGAAGGGGGCGGGAGCAGTACGTC. V gene TRBV7-2 combines with J gene TRBJ2-7, with TRBD1 identical over 7 bases. In germline, CDR1 is SGHTA, CDR2 FQGNSA. Losses at the gene ends were 5 bases for V and 7 bases for J; bases not matched to a gene: 8. The CDR3 loop spans 13 amino acids.

This clonotype was seen ten or more times. This sequence joins TRBV21-1 and TRBJ2-2. TRBV21-1 has pseudogene status. This CDR3 spans 11 amino acids. CDR3: CALQRTGELFF. In DNA, the CDR3 is TGTGCGCTACAGCGTACCGGGGAGCTGTTTTTT.

About this clonotype itself: Germline and junction disagree at one end, which may indicate a read error. The rearrangement uses TRBV4-2 and TRBJ2-1; 7 bases align to TRBD1. The CDR3 has 14 residues. Germline CDR1 and CDR2: LGHNA and YNFKEQ. The CDR3 here is CAISPRGQHNEQFF. In DNA form, the CDR3 reads TGTGCCATCAGCCCCCGGGGACAGCACAATGAGCAGTTCTTC.

Only a few counts were recorded for this clonotype. The chain is built from TRBV6-1 and TRBJ1-5, with no clear D. CDR1 is MNHNS, CDR2 SASEGT, per germline. V dropped 6 bases and J dropped 1 base, with 16 bases sitting between them. The CDR3 is 16 amino acids. The CDR3 loop reads CASRSVRVLSNQPQHF. Here the CDR3 DNA reads TGTGCCAGCAGATCTGTGCGGGTTTTAAGCAATCAGCCCCAGCATTTT.

This clonotype occurred a few times. This rearrangement joins TRBV28 to TRBJ2-5, with D perhaps being TRBD1 or TRBD2 (5 bases each). This CDR3 has 14 residues. V was pared by 1 base and J by 5 bases, with 11 bases between. Germline V gives CDR1 MDHEN, CDR2 SYDVKM. The CDR3 bases are TGTGCCAGCAGTTTATCCACATGGGGGGAGACCCAGTACTTC. It is translated as CASSLSTWGETQYF.

This chain connects TRBV19 to TRBJ1-2, with D uncertain. There are 14 residues in the CDR3. Trimming took off 6 bases at V and 0 bases at J, with 11 bases between the two ends. The germline gives CDR1 LNHDA, CDR2 SQIVND (reference sequence). The CDR3 is CASSFRITNYGYTF. The CDR3, as DNA: TGTGCCAGTAGCTTTAGGATTACTAACTATGGCTACACCTTC.

This clonotype was observed a few times. The V gene is TRBV7-2, the J gene TRBJ1-1; D is possibly TRBD1 (5 bases). Germline V CDR1 and CDR2: SGHTA, FQGNSA. V was shortened by 8 bases and J by 0 bases, with 19 bases between the two germline ends. The CDR3 is 16 amino acids. CDR3 region: CASRSQGRGLNTEAFF. The CDR3 DNA follows: TGTGCCAGCCGAAGTCAAGGGCGGGGCTTGAACACTGAAGCTTTCTTT. Variable domain in full (rest from reference TRBV7-2 and TRBJ1-1): GAGVSQSPSNKVTEKGKDVELRCDPISGHTALYWYRQSLGQGLEFLIYFQGNSAPDKSGLPSDRFSAERTGGSVSTLTIQRTQQEDSAVYLCASRSQGRGLNTEAFFGQGTRLTVV.

This chain's CDR3 is CASSLQGAGYTF. The CDR3 bases are TGTGCCAGCAGTTTACAGGGGGCGGGCTACACCTTC. This chain connects TRBV6-6 to TRBJ1-2; 9 bases map to TRBD1. The germline V gene encodes CDR1 MNHNY and CDR2 SVGAGI (reference sequence). Trimming took 4 bases from V and 8 from J; bases not matched to a gene: 2. The CDR3 has 12 amino acids.

The chain links TRBV20-1 to TRBJ2-3; either TRBD1 or TRBD2 may supply D (6 bases each). The germline CDR1 and CDR2 sequences are DFQATT and SNEGSKA (reference sequence). CDR3 length: 17 amino acids. V lost 3 bases and J lost 2, with 21 bases in between. The CDR3 sequence: CSARVPFGGAITDTQYF. For the CDR3, the DNA is TGCAGTGCTAGGGTTCCCTTCGGGGGCGCGATCACAGATACGCAGTATTTT.

The chain carries TRBV7-8 and TRBJ1-4, with no clear D. Trimming cost V 1 base and J 8 bases, with 17 bases left between them. The CDR3 contains 16 residues. The germline V gene has CDR1 SGHVS and CDR2 FQNEAQ. The CDR3 DNA sequence: TGTGCCAGCAGCTTAGGGCTTCGCGGGTATGGCGAAAAACTGTTTTTT. Translation: CASSLGLRGYGEKLFF.